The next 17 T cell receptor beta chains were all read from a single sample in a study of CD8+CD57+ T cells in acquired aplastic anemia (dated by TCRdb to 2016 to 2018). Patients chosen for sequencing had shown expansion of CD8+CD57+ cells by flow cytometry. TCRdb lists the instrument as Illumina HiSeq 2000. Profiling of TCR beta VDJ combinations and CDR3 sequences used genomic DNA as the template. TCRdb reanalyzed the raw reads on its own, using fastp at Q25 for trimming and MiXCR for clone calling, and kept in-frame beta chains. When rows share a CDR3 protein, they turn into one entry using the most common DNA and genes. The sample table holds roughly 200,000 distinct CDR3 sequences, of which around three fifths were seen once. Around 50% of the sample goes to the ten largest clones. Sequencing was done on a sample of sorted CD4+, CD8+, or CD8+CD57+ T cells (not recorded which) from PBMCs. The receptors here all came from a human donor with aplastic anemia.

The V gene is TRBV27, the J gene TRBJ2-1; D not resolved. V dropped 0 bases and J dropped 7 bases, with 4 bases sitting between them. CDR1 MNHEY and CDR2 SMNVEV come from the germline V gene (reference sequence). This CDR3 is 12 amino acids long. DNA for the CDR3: TGTGCCAGCAGTTTATCACGTAATGAGCAGTTCTTC. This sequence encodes CASSLSRNEQFF.

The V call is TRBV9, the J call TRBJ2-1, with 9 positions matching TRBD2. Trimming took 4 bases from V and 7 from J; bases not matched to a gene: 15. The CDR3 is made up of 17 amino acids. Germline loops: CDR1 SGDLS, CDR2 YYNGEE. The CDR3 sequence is CASSLGASGKVRNEQFF. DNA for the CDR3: TGTGCCAGCAGCTTGGGTGCTAGCGGGAAGGTACGGAATGAGCAGTTCTTC.

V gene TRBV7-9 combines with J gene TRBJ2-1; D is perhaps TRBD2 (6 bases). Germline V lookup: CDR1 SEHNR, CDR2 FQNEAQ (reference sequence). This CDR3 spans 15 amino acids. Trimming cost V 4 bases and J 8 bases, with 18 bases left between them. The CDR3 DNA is TGTGCCAGCAGCTCTTACCGGGACTGGGTCTATGAGCAGTTCTTC. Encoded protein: CASSSYRDWVYEQFF.

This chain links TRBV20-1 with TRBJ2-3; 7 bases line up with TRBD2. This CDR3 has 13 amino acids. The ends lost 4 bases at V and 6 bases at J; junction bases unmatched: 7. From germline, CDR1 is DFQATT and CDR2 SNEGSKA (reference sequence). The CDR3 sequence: CSANRLAMDTQYF. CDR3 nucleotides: TGCAGTGCTAATCGACTAGCAATGGATACGCAGTATTTT.

This chain's CDR3 is CASSPRQGSPLHF. DNA of the CDR3: TGTGCCAGCAGTCCTCGACAGGGGTCACCCCTCCACTTT. The chain links TRBV6-5 to TRBJ1-6; 8 bases are a match to TRBD1. V lost 5 bases to trimming and J lost 10 bases; unmatched junction nucleotides: 4. In germline, CDR1 is MNHEY, CDR2 SVGAGI. CDR3 size: 13 residues.

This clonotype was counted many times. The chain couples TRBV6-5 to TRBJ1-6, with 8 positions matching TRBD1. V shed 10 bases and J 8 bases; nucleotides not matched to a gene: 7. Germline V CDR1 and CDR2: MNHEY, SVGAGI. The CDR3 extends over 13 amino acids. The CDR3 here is CATGGQEYSPLHF. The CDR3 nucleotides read TGTGCCACTGGGGGACAGGAATATTCACCCCTCCACTTT.

The CDR3, as DNA: TGTGCCAGCAGTACGGACAGGGAGATTAACTATGGCTACACCTTC. Its translation is CASSTDREINYGYTF. V usage is TRBV6-1 and J usage is TRBJ1-2, with 8 bases lining up with TRBD1. This CDR3 comprises 15 residues. V lost 5 bases, J lost 1 base, and 6 bases stayed unmatched. Germline CDR1 reads MNHNS; CDR2 reads SASEGT.

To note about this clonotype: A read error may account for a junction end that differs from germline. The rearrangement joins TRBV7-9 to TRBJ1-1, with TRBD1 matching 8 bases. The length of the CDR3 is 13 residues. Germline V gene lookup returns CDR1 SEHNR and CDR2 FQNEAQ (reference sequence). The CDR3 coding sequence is TGTGCCAGCAGGGACAGGGCGAACACCGAAGCTTTCTTT. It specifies CASRDRANTEAFF. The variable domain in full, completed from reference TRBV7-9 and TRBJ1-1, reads DTGVSQNPRHKITKRGQNVTFRCDPISEHNRLYWYRQTLGQGPEFLTYFQNEAQLEKSRLLSDRFSAERPKGSFSTLEIQRTEQGDSAMYLCASRDRANTEAFFGQGTRLTVV.

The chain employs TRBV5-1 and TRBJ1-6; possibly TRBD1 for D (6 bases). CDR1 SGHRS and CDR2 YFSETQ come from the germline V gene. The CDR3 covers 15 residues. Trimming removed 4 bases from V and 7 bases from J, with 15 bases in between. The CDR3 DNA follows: TGCGCCAGCAGCCTATCTGGACAGACGAATTCACCCCTCCACTTT. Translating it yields CASSLSGQTNSPLHF.

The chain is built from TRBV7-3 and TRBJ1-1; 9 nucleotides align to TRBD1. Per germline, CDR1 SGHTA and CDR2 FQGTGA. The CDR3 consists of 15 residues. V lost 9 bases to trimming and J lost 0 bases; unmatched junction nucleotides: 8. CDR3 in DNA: TGTGCCAGTAGTTTCCGACAGGGGGTGAACACTGAAGCTTTCTTT. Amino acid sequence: CASSFRQGVNTEAFF.

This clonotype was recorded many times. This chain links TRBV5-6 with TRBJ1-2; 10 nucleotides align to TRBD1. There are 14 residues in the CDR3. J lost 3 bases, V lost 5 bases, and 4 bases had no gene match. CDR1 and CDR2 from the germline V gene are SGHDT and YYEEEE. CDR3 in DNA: TGTGCCAGCAGACCGGGACAGGGGTACTATGGCTACACCTTC. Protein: CASRPGQGYYGYTF.

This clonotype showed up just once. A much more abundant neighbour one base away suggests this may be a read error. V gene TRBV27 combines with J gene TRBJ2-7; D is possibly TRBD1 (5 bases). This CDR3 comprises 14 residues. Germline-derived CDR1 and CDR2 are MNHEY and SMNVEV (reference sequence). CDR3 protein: CASGFGQGSSEQYF. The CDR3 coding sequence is TGTGCCAGCGGTTTCGGCCAGGGAAGCTCCGAGCAGTACTTC.

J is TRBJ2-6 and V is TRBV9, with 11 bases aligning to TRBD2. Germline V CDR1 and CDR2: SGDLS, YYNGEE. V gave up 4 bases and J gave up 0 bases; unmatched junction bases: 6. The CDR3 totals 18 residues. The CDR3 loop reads CASSTGLAGSSGANVLTF. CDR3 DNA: TGTGCCAGCAGCACCGGACTAGCGGGCAGCTCTGGGGCCAACGTCCTGACTTTC.

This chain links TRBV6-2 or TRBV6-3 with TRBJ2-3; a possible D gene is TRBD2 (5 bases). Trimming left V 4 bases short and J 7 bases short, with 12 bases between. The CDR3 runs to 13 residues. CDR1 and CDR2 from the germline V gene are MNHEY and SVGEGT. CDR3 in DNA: TGTGCCAGCAGTTTAATGCAGACTAATACGCAGTATTTT. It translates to CASSLMQTNTQYF.

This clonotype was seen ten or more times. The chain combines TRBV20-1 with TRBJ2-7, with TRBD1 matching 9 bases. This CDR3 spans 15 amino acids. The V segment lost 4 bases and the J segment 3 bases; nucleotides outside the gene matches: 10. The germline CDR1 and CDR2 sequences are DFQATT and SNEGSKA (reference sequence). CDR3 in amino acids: CSAKGIDRGDYEQYF. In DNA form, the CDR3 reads TGCAGTGCTAAGGGAATAGACAGGGGGGACTACGAGCAGTACTTC.

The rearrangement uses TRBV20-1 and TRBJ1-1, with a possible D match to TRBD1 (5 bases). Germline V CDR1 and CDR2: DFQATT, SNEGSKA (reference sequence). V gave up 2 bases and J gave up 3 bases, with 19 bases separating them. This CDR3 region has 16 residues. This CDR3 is CSARSRELSRDTEAFF. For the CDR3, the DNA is TGCAGTGCTAGATCCAGGGAACTAAGTAGGGACACTGAAGCTTTCTTT.

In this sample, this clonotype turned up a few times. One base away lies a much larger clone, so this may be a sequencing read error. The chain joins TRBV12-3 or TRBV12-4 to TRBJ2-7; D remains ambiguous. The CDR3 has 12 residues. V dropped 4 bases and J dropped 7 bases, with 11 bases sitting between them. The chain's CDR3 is CASSSIIYEQYF. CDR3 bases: TGTGCCAGCAGTTCTATCATCTATGAGCAGTACTTC.